These T cell receptor beta chains were read from a single sample in a study of blood T cell repertoires in COVID-19. TCRdb's copy holds only in-frame clones and misses some; the assay was immunoSEQ multiplex PCR. The data contain approximately 190,000 clones, around four fifths of them singletons. The material sequenced was peripheral blood. Receptor source: a woman aged 40 to 50 with acute or convalescent COVID-19. The CDR3 runs from the conserved cysteine through the conserved F or W. Fields, in order: clone size, J gene, CDR3 length, D gene, V gene, CDR3 DNA, CDR3 protein. The D gene is left open where the match is weak. Clone sizes are given selectively: once, few, many, or a class where the clone is expanded.

clone size: -; J gene: TRBJ2-7; CDR3 length: 14; D gene: TRBD2; V gene: TRBV27; CDR3 DNA: TGTGCCAGCAGTTTAGCGGGAGGGGCCTACGAGCAGTACTTC; CDR3 protein: CASSLAGGAYEQYF
clone size: -; J gene: TRBJ2-7; CDR3 length: 16; D gene: TRBD2; V gene: TRBV6-1; CDR3 DNA: TGTGCCAGCAGTGAAAGGGGACTAGGTTTAGATGTCGAGCAGTACTTC; CDR3 protein: CASSERGLGLDVEQYF
clone size: -; J gene: TRBJ1-5; CDR3 length: 15; D gene: -; V gene: TRBV7-2; CDR3 DNA: TGTGCCAGCAGCTTAGATTCGCGACTTTTTCAGCCCCAGCATTTT; CDR3 protein: CASSLDSRLFQPQHF
clone size: -; J gene: TRBJ1-2; CDR3 length: 16; D gene: -; V gene: TRBV11-2; CDR3 DNA: TGTGCCAGCAGCTTAGATCCATGGGACATGGCGTATGGCTACACCTTC; CDR3 protein: CASSLDPWDMAYGYTF
clone size: -; J gene: TRBJ1-4; CDR3 length: 11; D gene: -; V gene: TRBV6-6; CDR3 DNA: TGTGCCAGCAGTTACGGAGGGGAACTGTTTTTT; CDR3 protein: CASSYGGELFF
clone size: -; J gene: TRBJ2-7; CDR3 length: 13; D gene: TRBD1; V gene: TRBV2; CDR3 DNA: TGTGCCAGCCGGGACAGTGACTCCTACGAGCAGTACTTC; CDR3 protein: CASRDSDSYEQYF
clone size: -; J gene: TRBJ2-7; CDR3 length: 13; D gene: -; V gene: TRBV5-1; CDR3 DNA: TGCGCCAGCAGCTACGGTCCTTCCTACGAGCAGTACTTC; CDR3 protein: CASSYGPSYEQYF
clone size: -; J gene: TRBJ2-3; CDR3 length: 16; D gene: TRBD1; V gene: TRBV5-5; CDR3 DNA: TGTGCCAGCAGCTTGGGTGACAGGGGGCTAGCAGATACGCAGTATTTT; CDR3 protein: CASSLGDRGLADTQYF
clone size: few; J gene: TRBJ2-5; CDR3 length: 18; D gene: TRBD2; V gene: TRBV5-6; CDR3 DNA: TGTGCCAGCAGCTTGATCGGTCAGGATGTGACTAGCGGGCAGACCCAGTACTTC; CDR3 protein: CASSLIGQDVTSGQTQYF
clone size: -; J gene: TRBJ2-2; CDR3 length: 13; D gene: TRBD1; V gene: TRBV28; CDR3 DNA: TGTGCCAGCAGTTTGCCTGGGACAGAGGAGCTGTTTTTT; CDR3 protein: CASSLPGTEELFF
clone size: -; J gene: TRBJ2-1; CDR3 length: 17; D gene: TRBD2; V gene: TRBV27; CDR3 DNA: TGTGCCAGCAGTACCCTCACAGCGGGGGGCAACCACAATGAGCAGTTCTTC; CDR3 protein: CASSTLTAGGNHNEQFF
clone size: -; J gene: TRBJ2-3; CDR3 length: 13; D gene: TRBD2; V gene: TRBV27; CDR3 DNA: TGTGCCAGCAGTCCGATCTTCGGGGGGGCGCAGTATTTT; CDR3 protein: CASSPIFGGAQYF
clone size: -; J gene: TRBJ1-1; CDR3 length: 17; D gene: -; V gene: TRBV28; CDR3 DNA: TGTGCCAGCAGTCCTCCCTACCTTTGGGGCACGGGTTATCGAGTGTTCTTT; CDR3 protein: CASSPPYLWGTGYRVFF
clone size: -; J gene: TRBJ2-7; CDR3 length: 13; D gene: -; V gene: TRBV5-1; CDR3 DNA: TGCGCCAGCAAACCATACCCGAACGGGGAGCAGTACTTC; CDR3 protein: CASKPYPNGEQYF
clone size: few; J gene: TRBJ1-4; CDR3 length: 13; D gene: -; V gene: TRBV4-2; CDR3 DNA: TGTGCCAGCAGCCCGGGCCAGGGGGAAAAACTGTTTTTT; CDR3 protein: CASSPGQGEKLFF
clone size: few; J gene: TRBJ2-3; CDR3 length: 11; D gene: -; V gene: TRBV7-2; CDR3 DNA: TGTGCCAGCAGCCGGCGGGATACGCAGTATTTT; CDR3 protein: CASSRRDTQYF
clone size: -; J gene: TRBJ2-1; CDR3 length: 15; D gene: -; V gene: TRBV7-3; CDR3 DNA: TGTGCCAGCAGCTATGGACAAGGACCCTACAATGAGCAGTTCTTC; CDR3 protein: CASSYGQGPYNEQFF
clone size: -; J gene: TRBJ2-7; CDR3 length: 14; D gene: -; V gene: TRBV6-1; CDR3 DNA: TGTGCCAGCAGTGATAGTGGGGGCCACTACGAGCAGTACTTC; CDR3 protein: CASSDSGGHYEQYF
clone size: -; J gene: TRBJ1-1; CDR3 length: 15; D gene: TRBD1; V gene: TRBV28; CDR3 DNA: TGTGCCAGCAGTTTATCAGACAGGGGGCCCACTGAAGCTTTCTTT; CDR3 protein: CASSLSDRGPTEAFF
clone size: -; J gene: TRBJ1-4; CDR3 length: 15; D gene: TRBD1; V gene: TRBV6-5; CDR3 DNA: TGTGCCACGCTCAAGAGAGGGGGCCATGATGAAAAACTGTTTTTT; CDR3 protein: CATLKRGGHDEKLFF
clone size: -; J gene: TRBJ2-7; CDR3 length: 14; D gene: TRBD2; V gene: TRBV30; CDR3 DNA: TGTGCCTGTTATGGACTAGCGGGGAGCTACGAGCAGTACTTC; CDR3 protein: CACYGLAGSYEQYF
clone size: -; J gene: TRBJ2-7; CDR3 length: 15; D gene: -; V gene: TRBV7-2; CDR3 DNA: TGTGCCAGCAGCCGGACTTGGGGTGCCTCCTACGAGCAGTACTTC; CDR3 protein: CASSRTWGASYEQYF
clone size: once; J gene: TRBJ1-4; CDR3 length: 12; D gene: -; V gene: TRBV30; CDR3 DNA: TGTGCCTGGAGTGTCGACAGTGGGCCCGAGTTTTTT; CDR3 protein: CAWSVDSGPEFF
clone size: -; J gene: TRBJ2-1; CDR3 length: 13; D gene: -; V gene: TRBV11-3; CDR3 DNA: TGTGCCAGCAGTCGGTACTCCTACAATGAGCAGTTCTTC; CDR3 protein: CASSRYSYNEQFF
clone size: -; J gene: TRBJ1-1; CDR3 length: 12; D gene: -; V gene: TRBV7-3; CDR3 DNA: TGTGCCAGCAGCCTTGGGGAGGGGGAAGCTTTCTTT; CDR3 protein: CASSLGEGEAFF
clone size: -; J gene: TRBJ2-7; CDR3 length: 15; D gene: TRBD1; V gene: TRBV18; CDR3 DNA: TGTGCCAGCTCACCGCAACAGGGGTCGATCTACGAGCAGTACTTC; CDR3 protein: CASSPQQGSIYEQYF
clone size: -; J gene: TRBJ1-1; CDR3 length: 12; D gene: TRBD1; V gene: TRBV7-9; CDR3 DNA: TGTGCCACCCTGGGACAGCTGACTGAAGCTTTCTTT; CDR3 protein: CATLGQLTEAFF
clone size: -; J gene: TRBJ2-1; CDR3 length: 13; D gene: TRBD2; V gene: TRBV28; CDR3 DNA: TGTGCCAGCAGACTAGCGGGAGTGGGTGAGCAGTTCTTC; CDR3 protein: CASRLAGVGEQFF
clone size: once; J gene: TRBJ2-7; CDR3 length: 17; D gene: TRBD2; V gene: TRBV6-1; CDR3 DNA: TGTGCCAGCAGTGGACTAGCGGGAAAAATAGAGTCCTACGAGCAGTACTTC; CDR3 protein: CASSGLAGKIESYEQYF
clone size: once; J gene: TRBJ2-3; CDR3 length: 15; D gene: TRBD2; V gene: TRBV24-1; CDR3 DNA: TGTGCCACCAGAACCGGGACTAGCGGAACAGATACGCAGTATTTT; CDR3 protein: CATRTGTSGTDTQYF
clone size: -; J gene: TRBJ2-3; CDR3 length: 15; D gene: -; V gene: TRBV5-1; CDR3 DNA: TGCGCCAGCAGCCTGACTAGTCCGGCCACAGATACGCAGTATTTT; CDR3 protein: CASSLTSPATDTQYF
clone size: few; J gene: TRBJ1-1; CDR3 length: 14; D gene: -; V gene: TRBV4-1; CDR3 DNA: TGCGCCAGCAGCCAAGGTCCAGGATTCCCGGGGGCTTTCTTT; CDR3 protein: CASSQGPGFPGAFF
clone size: -; J gene: TRBJ2-1; CDR3 length: 16; D gene: TRBD1; V gene: TRBV24-1; CDR3 DNA: TGTGCCACCAGTGCGAGGGACAGGGGCTCCTACAATGAGCAGTTCTTC; CDR3 protein: CATSARDRGSYNEQFF
clone size: -; J gene: TRBJ2-3; CDR3 length: 14; D gene: -; V gene: TRBV5-1; CDR3 DNA: TGCGCCAGCAGCTTGCTGTCCCGCACAGATACGCAGTATTTT; CDR3 protein: CASSLLSRTDTQYF
clone size: -; J gene: TRBJ1-5; CDR3 length: 16; D gene: -; V gene: TRBV4-1; CDR3 DNA: TGCGCCAGCAGCCAAGCCGCGGGGCTTAGCAATCAGCCCCAGCATTTT; CDR3 protein: CASSQAAGLSNQPQHF
clone size: -; J gene: TRBJ1-5; CDR3 length: 13; D gene: -; V gene: TRBV30; CDR3 DNA: TGTGCCTGGAGTCGGCAGGGCAATCAGCCCCAGCATTTT; CDR3 protein: CAWSRQGNQPQHF
clone size: -; J gene: TRBJ1-1; CDR3 length: 15; D gene: TRBD1; V gene: TRBV5-4; CDR3 DNA: TGTGCCAGCAGCTTAAGACAGGGAGGGAACACTGAAGCTTTCTTT; CDR3 protein: CASSLRQGGNTEAFF
clone size: -; J gene: TRBJ1-2; CDR3 length: 16; D gene: -; V gene: TRBV14; CDR3 DNA: TGTGCCAGCAGCCAAGATAGGTCTCAGGTTAACTATGGCTACACCTTC; CDR3 protein: CASSQDRSQVNYGYTF
clone size: -; J gene: TRBJ2-1; CDR3 length: 13; D gene: -; V gene: TRBV5-1; CDR3 DNA: TGCGCCGACTGGTGTCGCTCCTACAATGAGCAGTTCTTC; CDR3 protein: CADWCRSYNEQFF
clone size: once; J gene: TRBJ2-5; CDR3 length: 13; D gene: -; V gene: TRBV11-3; CDR3 DNA: TGTGCCAGCGGGACTCACCCCCTCGGGACCCAGTACTTC; CDR3 protein: CASGTHPLGTQYF
clone size: -; J gene: TRBJ2-2; CDR3 length: 14; D gene: TRBD2; V gene: TRBV5-1; CDR3 DNA: TGCGCCAGCAACCGGGAGGGTAACACCGGGGAGCTGTTTTTT; CDR3 protein: CASNREGNTGELFF
clone size: -; J gene: TRBJ1-4; CDR3 length: 14; D gene: TRBD1; V gene: TRBV6-5; CDR3 DNA: TGTGCCAGCAGCCCCTTGGACAGGGAGGAAAAACTGTTTTTT; CDR3 protein: CASSPLDREEKLFF
clone size: -; J gene: TRBJ1-6; CDR3 length: 12; D gene: -; V gene: TRBV5-6; CDR3 DNA: TGTGCCAGCAGCTTACAGGATTTGCCCCTCCACTTT; CDR3 protein: CASSLQDLPLHF
clone size: -; J gene: TRBJ2-3; CDR3 length: 15; D gene: TRBD2; V gene: TRBV3-1/TRBV3-2; CDR3 DNA: TGTGCCAGCAGACCACTAGCGGGGGCGGCAGATACGCAGTATTTT; CDR3 protein: CASRPLAGAADTQYF
clone size: -; J gene: TRBJ1-2; CDR3 length: 15; D gene: TRBD1; V gene: TRBV24-1; CDR3 DNA: TGTGCCACCAGTGATTTGCCCGGGACAGGGAACGGCTACACCTTC; CDR3 protein: CATSDLPGTGNGYTF
clone size: -; J gene: TRBJ2-3; CDR3 length: 15; D gene: -; V gene: TRBV7-8; CDR3 DNA: TGTGCCAGCAGCTCCGCCTCGGTAATCACAGATACGCAGTATTTT; CDR3 protein: CASSSASVITDTQYF
clone size: once; J gene: TRBJ2-1; CDR3 length: 11; D gene: -; V gene: TRBV28; CDR3 DNA: TGTGCCAGCAGTTTTTCCGGTGAGCAGTTCTTC; CDR3 protein: CASSFSGEQFF
clone size: -; J gene: TRBJ1-4; CDR3 length: 11; D gene: -; V gene: TRBV12-3/TRBV12-4; CDR3 DNA: TGTGCCAGCGCTCGCCGGGAAAAACTGTTTTTT; CDR3 protein: CASARREKLFF
clone size: -; J gene: TRBJ1-1; CDR3 length: 15; D gene: -; V gene: TRBV4-2; CDR3 DNA: TGTGCCAGCAGCCAGCCCGGACAGCTGAACACTGAAGCTTTCTTT; CDR3 protein: CASSQPGQLNTEAFF